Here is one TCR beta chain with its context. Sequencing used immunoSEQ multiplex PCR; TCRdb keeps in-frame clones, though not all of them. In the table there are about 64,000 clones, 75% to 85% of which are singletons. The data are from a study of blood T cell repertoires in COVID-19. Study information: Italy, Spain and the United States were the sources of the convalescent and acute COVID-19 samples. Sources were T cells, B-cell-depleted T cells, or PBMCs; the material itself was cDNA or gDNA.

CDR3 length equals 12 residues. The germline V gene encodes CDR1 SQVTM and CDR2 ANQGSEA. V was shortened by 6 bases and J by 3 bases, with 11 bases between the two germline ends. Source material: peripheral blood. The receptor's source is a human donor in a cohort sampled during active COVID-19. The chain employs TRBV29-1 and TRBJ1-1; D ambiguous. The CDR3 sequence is CSVGADYTEAFF. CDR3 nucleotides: TGCAGCGTGGGTGCGGACTACACTGAAGCTTTCTTT.